These 9 T cell receptor beta chains originate from one sample sequenced in a study of human T cells and chemical hapten exposure. Time point of the sample: patch test 1, 2 weeks after DPC sensitization. Treatment reported: therapeutic diphenylcyclopropenone sensitization with weekly scalp DPC. MiXCR, applied by TCRdb to the RACE reads, yields one record per CDR3 protein. The sample lists 65,000 to 85,000 distinct CDR3 sequences, roughly 12% occurring once. This specimen consisted of whole blood, obtained in connection with sensitization to the hapten diphenylcyclopropenone (DPC). These receptors originate from a woman aged 60-70 years with alopecia areata. Some clones in this sample may be carry-over from other donors' samples.

The chain uses TRBV29-1 and TRBJ2-5, with D maybe TRBD1 (5 bases). The CDR3 is made up of 12 amino acids. Germline lookup yields CDR1 SQVTM and CDR2 ANQGSEA. Trimming cost V 4 bases and J 2 bases, with 8 bases left between them. CDR3 bases: TGCAGCGTTGGCCGACAGCAAGAGACCCAGTACTTC. Its translation: CSVGRQQETQYF.

The chain couples TRBV20-1 to TRBJ2-1, with 9 positions matching TRBD2. From germline, CDR1 is DFQATT and CDR2 SNEGSKA (reference sequence). The J segment lost 6 bases and the V segment lost 3 bases, leaving 6 bases of the junction unmatched. The CDR3 totals 14 residues. CDR3 sequence (DNA): TGCAGTGCTAGGGATGCGGGGGGGCCCAATGAGCAGTTCTTC. Its translation is CSARDAGGPNEQFF.

The sample holds many counts of this clonotype. This chain links TRBV5-1 with TRBJ2-1; maybe TRBD2 (5 bases). The V end lost 0 bases, the J end lost 12 bases, and 16 bases lay between the germline ends. From germline, CDR1 is SGHRS and CDR2 YFSETQ. CDR3 length: 14 amino acids. The CDR3 spells CASSLGIAQGGQFF. The CDR3 DNA reads TGCGCCAGCAGCTTGGGGATCGCGCAAGGAGGGCAGTTCTTC.

The gene calls are TRBV29-1 and TRBJ2-3; D call uncertain. From germline, CDR1 is SQVTM and CDR2 ANQGSEA. The CDR3 loop spans 8 amino acids. V lost 7 bases to trimming and J lost 6 bases, with 2 bases between them. The CDR3 protein is CSADTQYF. The CDR3 DNA follows: TGCAGCGCCGATACGCAGTATTTT.

This clonotype was found a few times. The chain employs TRBV7-3 and TRBJ2-1; D may match TRBD1 or TRBD2 (5 bases each). The germline gives CDR1 SGHTA, CDR2 FQGTGA. The CDR3 contains 14 residues. Trimming stripped 5 bases from V and 2 bases from J, with 10 bases between. The CDR3 loop is CASSGQGAYNEQFF. DNA of the CDR3: TGTGCCAGCAGCGGTCAGGGAGCCTACAATGAGCAGTTCTTC. The whole variable domain, filled in from reference TRBV7-3 and TRBJ2-1, reads GAGVSQTPSNKVTEKGKYVELRCDPISGHTALYWYRQSLGQGPEFLIYFQGTGAADDSGLPNDRFFAVRPEGSVSTLKIQRTERGDSAVYLCASSGQGAYNEQFFGPGTRLTVL.

This clonotype was recorded many times. V and J are TRBV12-3 or TRBV12-4 and TRBJ2-5; TRBD2 matches 14 bases. V lost 3 bases, J lost 2 bases, and 2 bases stayed unmatched. The CDR3 consists of 16 residues. Here the CDR3 DNA reads TGTGCCAGCAGTTTGGGACTAGCGGGGGTTCAAGAGACCCAGTACTTC. This codes for CASSLGLAGVQETQYF.

This clonotype was picked up many times. The chain uses TRBV3-1 and TRBJ2-1; TRBD1 or TRBD2 may be the D gene (5 bases each). The CDR3 contains 15 residues. V was clipped by 4 bases and J by 0 bases, with 10 bases between them. The germline CDR1 and CDR2 sequences are LGHDT and YNNKEL (reference sequence). The CDR3 here is CASSPERGSYNEQFF. The CDR3 DNA sequence: TGTGCCAGCAGCCCAGAGAGGGGCTCCTACAATGAGCAGTTCTTC.

This clonotype was picked up a small number of times. The chain has TRBV7-9 and TRBJ2-7; 8 bases match TRBD2. With 5 bases clipped from V and 6 bases from J, the junction kept 18 bases outside the gene matches. The CDR3 has 17 amino acids. Looked up from germline, CDR1 is SEHNR and CDR2 is FQNEAQ (reference sequence). The CDR3 DNA sequence: TGTGCCAGCAGCGTAGAATCGCCGGCGGGGGGCTTTACCGAGCAGTACTTC. Translating it yields CASSVESPAGGFTEQYF.

The rearrangement joins TRBV20-1 to TRBJ2-7; D perhaps matches TRBD1 (6 bases). CDR3 length: 14 residues. V lost 3 bases to trimming and J lost 3 bases, with 15 bases between them. Germline V gives CDR1 DFQATT, CDR2 SNEGSKA (reference sequence). In DNA form, the CDR3 reads TGCAGTGCTAGTCCGAGCAGGGACAACTACGAGCAGTACTTC. Translated, it gives CSASPSRDNYEQYF.